Below, 8 T cell receptor beta chains from the same sample are listed, as sequenced in a study of T cell responses to AZD1222 COVID-19 vaccine. The protocol was immunoSEQ multiplex PCR, while the TCRdb copy is restricted to in-frame clones and leaves out a portion. The sample has tens of thousands of clones; roughly 80% are singletons. Specimen: peripheral blood, collected on day 0 of AZD1222 vaccination. Receptors originate from an adult in good health.

The genes are TRBV7-9 and TRBJ2-7; D unresolved. Germline V CDR1 and CDR2: SEHNR, FQNEAQ (reference sequence). V was cut by 3 bases and J by 4 bases, with 7 bases left in between. CDR3 length equals 12 residues. The CDR3 sequence: CASSLPRYEQYF. Here the CDR3 DNA reads TGTGCCAGCAGCTTGCCGCGATACGAGCAGTACTTC.

V usage is TRBV5-4 and J usage is TRBJ1-4, with a tentative D call TRBD1 (6 bases). Germline V gene sequence: CDR1 SGHNT, CDR2 YYREEE (reference sequence). The CDR3 contains 16 residues. The ends were cut back, 5 bases at V and 4 bases at J, with 18 bases in the middle. The CDR3 protein is CASRNGGGGGNEKLFF. CDR3 nucleotide sequence: TGTGCCAGCAGAAACGGTGGGGGGGGCGGTAATGAAAAACTGTTTTTT.

This chain uses TRBV10-3 with TRBJ2-5; the D call may be TRBD1 or TRBD2 (5 bases each). The CDR3 runs to 12 residues. Germline V gene data show CDR1 as ENHRY and CDR2 as SYGVKD. The V and J ends lost 5 bases and 5 bases respectively, with 9 bases between them. The CDR3 sequence is CAISPGRETQYF. CDR3 coding DNA: TGTGCCATCAGTCCGGGACGTGAGACCCAGTACTTC.

The J gene is TRBJ2-7, the V gene TRBV5-4; 10 bases agree with TRBD2. J was trimmed by 3 bases and V by 4 bases; bases with no gene match: 4. The germline V gene encodes CDR1 SGHNT and CDR2 YYREEE (reference sequence). The CDR3 totals 14 residues. CDR3: CASSPSGRSYEQYF. The CDR3 DNA follows: TGTGCCAGCAGCCCTAGCGGGAGAAGCTACGAGCAGTACTTC.

J is TRBJ1-3 and V is TRBV6-5; D gene unclear. Germline CDR1 is MNHEY and CDR2 is SVGAGI. CDR3 length: 14 amino acids. V was trimmed by 5 bases and J by 0 bases, leaving 8 bases between them. The CDR3 here is CASSRLNSGNTIYF. The CDR3 region has the DNA TGTGCCAGCAGTCGACTGAACTCTGGAAACACCATATATTTT.

The rearrangement links TRBV4-1 to TRBJ1-2; D remains unclear. The germline CDR1 and CDR2 sequences are MGHRA and YSYEKL. Between the trimmed V and J ends, which lost 1 base and 13 bases, there was a span of 10 bases. The CDR3 runs 11 residues. The CDR3 sequence: CASSQGGGPTF. In DNA, the CDR3 is TGCGCCAGCAGCCAAGGTGGTGGCCCCACCTTC.

V usage is TRBV29-1 and J usage is TRBJ1-1; unclear D gene. The CDR3 is 12 amino acids. Between the trimmed V and J ends, which lost 7 bases and 0 bases, there was a span of 9 bases. From germline, CDR1 is SQVTM and CDR2 ANQGSEA. This chain's CDR3 is CSASHMNTEAFF. In DNA form, the CDR3 reads TGCAGCGCCAGCCACATGAACACTGAAGCTTTCTTT.

The chain employs TRBV2 and TRBJ2-3; D is perhaps TRBD1 (5 bases). Germline V CDR1 and CDR2: SNHLY, FYNNEI. V was cut by 2 bases and J by 0 bases, with 9 bases left in between. This CDR3 region has 15 residues. CDR3 DNA: TGTGCCAGCAGTGAATGGCAGGGAAGCACAGATACGCAGTATTTT. It codes for CASSEWQGSTDTQYF.